This T cell receptor beta chain was identified in a study of blood T cell repertoires in COVID-19. Measured with immunoSEQ multiplex PCR; TCRdb has only the in-frame clones, and not every one. The sample lists about 340,000 clones, 70% to 90% occurring once. The origin of this receptor is a middle-aged woman with acute COVID-19. Material for sequencing was PBMCs or T cells enriched from blood (not recorded which).

The CDR3 spells CASSYSSGEGRSPLHF. CDR3 sequence (DNA): TGTGCCAGCAGTTACTCGTCGGGGGAGGGAAGGTCACCCCTCCACTTT. The J gene is TRBJ1-6, the V gene TRBV6-5, with D possibly TRBD1 on 5 matching bases. Per the germline V gene, CDR1 is MNHEY and CDR2 is SVGAGI. The V gene lost 0 bases and the J gene lost 10 bases, with 16 bases spanning the gap. The CDR3 runs 16 residues.